Below, one T cell receptor (beta chain) is given with its context. Its specificity is unknown. A much larger clone sits a single nucleotide away, making a read error possible. The conserved closing phenylalanine or tryptophan is absent in this CDR3, likely reflecting a read error. The evidence that diagnosis relied on was clinical symptoms, serum thyroxine, TRAb, thyroid ultrasound and orbital computed tomography. These data are taken from a study of Graves' ophthalmopathy and Graves' hyperthyroidism. General study points: Also, most clonotypes expanded in the thyroid above 0.001 frequency appeared in blood. With a specificity of about 75% and a sensitivity of approximately 68%, the model predicted ophthalmopathy progression. Sensitivity reached 85% to 90% and specificity roughly 81% for a 13-signature model separating ophthalmopathy from stable hyperthyroidism.

RNA transcripts served as template for amplifying TCR beta CDR3 sequences. Second-round multiplex PCR came after a first-round RT-PCR that employed HTBI primers. TCRdb used MiXCR to reprocess the multiplex PCR reads, holding one entry per CDR3 protein. The sample carries around 400,000 distinct CDR3 sequences, around 21% recorded once. Specimen: peripheral blood. This TCR was recovered from a woman younger than 35 with stable Graves' hyperthyroidism.

The CDR3 DNA is TGTGCCAGCAGAGGGACAGGCAGGGAGTCTGAAGCTTTCTCT. Its translation: CASRGTGRESEAFS. The chain links TRBV2 to TRBJ1-1, with TRBD1 identical over 8 bases. CDR3 length: 14 residues. Germline loops: CDR1 SNHLY, CDR2 FYNNEI. The junction had 9 bases not matched to a gene; V was cut back by 6 bases and J by 6 bases.